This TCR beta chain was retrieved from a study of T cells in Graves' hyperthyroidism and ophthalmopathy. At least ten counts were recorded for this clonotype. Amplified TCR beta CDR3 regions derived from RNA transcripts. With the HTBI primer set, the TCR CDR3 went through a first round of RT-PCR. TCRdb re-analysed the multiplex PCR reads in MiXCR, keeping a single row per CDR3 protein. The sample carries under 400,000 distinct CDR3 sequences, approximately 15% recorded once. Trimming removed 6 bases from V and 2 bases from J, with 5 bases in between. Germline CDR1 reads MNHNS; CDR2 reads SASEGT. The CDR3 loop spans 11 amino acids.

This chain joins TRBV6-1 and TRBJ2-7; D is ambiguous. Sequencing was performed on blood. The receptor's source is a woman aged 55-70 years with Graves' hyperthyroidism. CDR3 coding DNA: TGTGCCAGCAGATCTCCCTACGAGCAGTACTTC. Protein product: CASRSPYEQYF.